This is a list of T cell receptor beta chains from one sample in a study of beta chain features in type 1 diabetes. Method: immunoSEQ multiplex PCR; TCRdb's copy keeps in-frame clones and lacks some. The sample lists around 450,000 clones; 10% to 12% were seen once. Sequences were obtained from naive CD4+ T cells from blood. Every receptor here comes from a woman in her late teens or twenties in good health. Each CDR3 is given with its conserved first and last residue. D genes are given only for firm matches. The size field is filled for only some rows; it gives once, few, many or a size class.

v_call,j_call,clone_size,d_call,cdr3_aa,cdr3_nt
TRBV5-1,TRBJ2-7,NA,NA,CASRSGLTRYEQYF,TGCGCCAGCAGGTCAGGGCTTACCCGCTACGAGCAGTACTTC
TRBV5-1,TRBJ2-1,few,NA,CASSYLTVNSNNEQFF,TGCGCCAGCAGCTACCTGACAGTTAATAGCAACAATGAGCAGTTCTTC
TRBV6-4,TRBJ1-2,NA,TRBD1,CASRNTGTGNGYTF,TGTGCCAGCAGGAATACCGGGACAGGGAATGGCTACACCTTC
TRBV6-5,TRBJ1-2,NA,NA,CASRKQENYGYTF,TGTGCCAGCAGAAAACAGGAGAACTATGGCTACACCTTC
TRBV7-9,TRBJ1-3,few,NA,CASSSWTARLSGNTIYF,TGTGCCAGCAGCTCTTGGACAGCAAGACTCTCTGGAAACACCATATATTTT
TRBV7-2,TRBJ2-1,NA,TRBD2,CASTLAGNVYNEQFF,TGTGCCAGCACCTTAGCGGGGAACGTCTACAATGAGCAGTTCTTC
TRBV14,TRBJ2-5,NA,TRBD2,CASSRPELIAGQETQYF,TGTGCCAGCAGCCGCCCGGAGCTCATAGCGGGCCAAGAGACCCAGTACTTC
TRBV6-5,TRBJ1-2,few,NA,CASTGSNYGYTF,TGTGCCAGCACAGGATCTAACTATGGCTACACCTTC
TRBV9,TRBJ2-3,NA,TRBD2,CASSPRLAGSDTQYF,TGTGCCAGCAGCCCCCGACTAGCGGGGTCAGATACGCAGTATTTT
TRBV7-2,TRBJ2-1,NA,NA,CASSWKRDNPLEQFF,TGTGCCAGCAGCTGGAAACGGGACAATCCATTAGAGCAGTTCTTC
TRBV6-5,TRBJ2-7,NA,NA,CAVGRGSSYEQYF,TGTGCCGTAGGCCGTGGGAGCTCCTACGAGCAGTACTTC
TRBV27,TRBJ1-3,NA,NA,CASSLSRLHSGNTIYF,TGTGCCAGCAGTTTATCGCGCCTTCATTCTGGAAACACCATATATTTT
TRBV7-9,TRBJ2-7,NA,TRBD1,CASSYRTGSATYEQYF,TGTGCCAGCAGCTACAGGACAGGCTCGGCCACCTACGAGCAGTACTTC
TRBV2,TRBJ1-2,NA,NA,CASSASGYGYTF,TGTGCCAGCAGTGCGTCAGGATATGGCTACACCTTC
TRBV7-2,TRBJ2-3,many,NA,CASRVAGAFTDTQYF,TGTGCCAGCAGGGTTGCCGGGGCCTTCACAGATACGCAGTATTTT
TRBV25-1,TRBJ1-3,few,NA,CASSLSSGNTIYF,TGTGCCAGCAGTTTGTCCTCTGGAAACACCATATATTTT
TRBV15,TRBJ2-3,many,NA,CATSPYRQYF,TGTGCCACCAGCCCTTACCGCCAGTATTTT
TRBV4-1,TRBJ2-7,few,TRBD2,CASSQEGLAGISYEQYF,TGCGCCAGCAGCCAAGAAGGACTAGCGGGAATATCCTACGAGCAGTACTTC
TRBV29-1,TRBJ1-2,NA,TRBD1,CSDGTVGANYGYTF,TGCAGCGACGGGACAGTGGGTGCTAACTATGGCTACACCTTC
TRBV25-1,TRBJ2-5,NA,TRBD2,CASRTSGREETQYF,TGTGCCAGCAGAACTAGCGGGAGGGAAGAGACCCAGTACTTC
TRBV29-1,TRBJ2-1,many,NA,CSVGRGGIINEQFF,TGCAGCGTCGGAAGGGGGGGAATCATCAATGAGCAGTTCTTC
TRBV2,TRBJ2-6,NA,NA,CASSGVFSGANVLTF,TGTGCCAGCAGTGGAGTGTTCTCTGGGGCCAACGTCCTGACTTTC
TRBV9,TRBJ2-2,NA,TRBD1,CASSGRQGPNTGELFF,TGTGCCAGCAGCGGCAGACAGGGACCGAACACCGGGGAGCTGTTTTTT
TRBV25-1,TRBJ2-5,few,NA,CASSESPSKTQYF,TGTGCCAGCAGTGAATCGCCCAGCAAGACCCAGTACTTC
TRBV7-9,TRBJ2-1,few,NA,CASSLALGAPGKNNEQFF,TGTGCCAGCAGCTTAGCGCTCGGAGCCCCCGGGAAAAACAATGAGCAGTTCTTC
TRBV29-1,TRBJ1-1,NA,NA,CSAWGAGGTEAFF,TGCAGCGCCTGGGGGGCTGGCGGCACTGAAGCTTTCTTT